This T cell receptor beta chain was recovered during a study of cytotoxic CD8 clonotypes in ibrutinib-treated CLL. Across the study: Researchers reported ten to twelve relapsed/refractory and approximately 16 treatment-naive patients, 17 of them IGHV unmutated.

The table came from immunoSEQ multiplex PCR; TCRdb's copy has only in-frame clones and leaves some out. The sample comprises roughly 150,000 clones, 75% to 80% of which are singletons, and around 4.9% rests with the top ten. CDR3 length equals 13 residues. Germline CDR1 and CDR2: MNHEY and SVGAGI. Between the trimmed V and J ends, which lost 7 bases and 3 bases, there was a span of 12 bases. Study-wide findings and caveats: Different sampling times were used for sustained-remission and progressing patients. Baseline levels were approached again at progression, after clonality had risen at ibrutinib response. Public clonotypes occurred uncommonly; on treatment, they contracted or remained stable.

Of note for this clone: Its antigen is as yet unknown.

This clonotype was sampled from a human donor with chronic lymphocytic leukemia. Sample: PBMCs, taken after 24 months of ibrutinib treatment. This sequence joins TRBV6-5 and TRBJ1-2; D not resolved. CDR3 sequence reads: CASTRTGYYGYTF. The CDR3 nucleotides are TGTGCCAGCACCCGGACGGGCTACTATGGCTACACCTTC.